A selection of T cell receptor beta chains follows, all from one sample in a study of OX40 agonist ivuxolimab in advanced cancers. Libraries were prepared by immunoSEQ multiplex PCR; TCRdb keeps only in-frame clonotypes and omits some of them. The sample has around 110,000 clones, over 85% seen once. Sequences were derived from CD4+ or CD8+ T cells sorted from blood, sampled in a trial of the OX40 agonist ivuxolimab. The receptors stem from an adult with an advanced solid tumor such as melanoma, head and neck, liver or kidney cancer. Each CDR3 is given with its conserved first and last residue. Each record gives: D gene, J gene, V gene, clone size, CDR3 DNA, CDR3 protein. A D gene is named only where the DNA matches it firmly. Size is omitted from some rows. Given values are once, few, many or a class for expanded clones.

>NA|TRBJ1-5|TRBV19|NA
TGTGCCAGTAGTATTACCGGGACCGCTTTTAGCAATCAGCCCCAGCATTTT
CASSITGTAFSNQPQHF
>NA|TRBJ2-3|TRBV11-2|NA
TGTGCCAGCAGCTTAGGGAAAGGAGTAGATACGCAGTATTTT
CASSLGKGVDTQYF
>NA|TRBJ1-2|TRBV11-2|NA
TGTGCCAGCAGCCCGACACACTCAGGCGGTACCTTC
CASSPTHSGGTF
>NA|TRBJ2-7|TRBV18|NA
TGTGCCAGCTCACCAGTAAAGGGCGCCTACGAGCAGTACTTC
CASSPVKGAYEQYF
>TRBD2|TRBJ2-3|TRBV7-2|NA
TGTGCCAGCAGCTCCGCACTAGCGGGAGGGACAGATACGCAGTATTTT
CASSSALAGGTDTQYF
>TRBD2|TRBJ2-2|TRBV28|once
TGTGCCAGCAGACCAGGGAGGGGTGGCGGGGAGCTGTTTTTT
CASRPGRGGGELFF
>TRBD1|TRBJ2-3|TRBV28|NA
TGTGCCAGCGGAACTAACCGCCAATTAGGGACAGGGGCTCCAGATACGCAGTATTTT
CASGTNRQLGTGAPDTQYF
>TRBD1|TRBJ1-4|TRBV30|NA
TGTGCCTGGAGTAGGGGACAGGGTCTTGAAAAACTGTTTTTT
CAWSRGQGLEKLFF
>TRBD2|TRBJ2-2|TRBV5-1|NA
TGCGCCAGCAGCGGGCGGGGGGTCGACGGGGAGCTGTTTTTT
CASSGRGVDGELFF
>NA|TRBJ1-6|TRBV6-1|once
TGTGCCAGCAGTGACGCTCCTTCCTGGAGTTCACCCCTCCACTTT
CASSDAPSWSSPLHF
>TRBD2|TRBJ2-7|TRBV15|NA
TGTGCCACCGGCAGAGTAGCGGGAGGGCGCTACGAGCAGTACTTC
CATGRVAGGRYEQYF
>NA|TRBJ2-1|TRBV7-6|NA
TGTGCCAGCAGCCCCTCGGAGTCTCAGCAGTTCTTC
CASSPSESQQFF
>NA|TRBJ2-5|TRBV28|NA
TGTGCCAGCAGTCCCAGCTCCTTGCAGTTCCAAGAGACCCAGTACTTC
CASSPSSLQFQETQYF
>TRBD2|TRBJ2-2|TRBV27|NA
TGTGCCAGCAGTTTAAGGGCGGGGGGGCCCACCGGGGAGCTGTTTTTT
CASSLRAGGPTGELFF
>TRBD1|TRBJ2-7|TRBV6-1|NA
TGTGCCAGCAGGGAAAGAAGGTTGGGACAGGGACCCTTTGGACCATCAAACGAGCAGTACTTC
CASRERRLGQGPFGPSNEQYF
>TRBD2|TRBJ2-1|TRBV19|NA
TGTGCCAGTAACTTCCAGCGGGGCTACAATGAGCAGTTCTTC
CASNFQRGYNEQFF
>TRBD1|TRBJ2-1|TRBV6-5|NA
TGTGCCAGCAGACGGGACAGGGGGAGCTACAATGAGCAGTTCTTC
CASRRDRGSYNEQFF
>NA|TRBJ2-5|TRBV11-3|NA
TGTGCCAGCAGCTCCGGGGGGCCTCGGGAGACCCAGTACTTC
CASSSGGPRETQYF
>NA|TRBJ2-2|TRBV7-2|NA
TGTGCCAGCAGCTTAGGGGCGTTGGTCGGGGAGCTGTTTTTT
CASSLGALVGELFF
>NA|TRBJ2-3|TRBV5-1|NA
TGCGCCAGCAGCTTGTTCGTGTGGCAGTATTTT
CASSLFVWQYF
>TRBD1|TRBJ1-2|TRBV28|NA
TGTGCCAGCAGAACGACAGGGGTCCCGTTAGGCTACACCTTC
CASRTTGVPLGYTF
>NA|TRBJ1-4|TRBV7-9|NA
TGTGCCAGCAGCTTAGATGTGGGCACAGATGAAAAACTGTTTTTT
CASSLDVGTDEKLFF
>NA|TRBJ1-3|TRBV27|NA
TGTGCCAGCACCCAACGGCCGGGAAACACCATATATTTT
CASTQRPGNTIYF
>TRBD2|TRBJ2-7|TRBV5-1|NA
TGCGCCAGCAGCTTAGAGGTCGTTCGGGGGGACGAGCAGTACTTC
CASSLEVVRGDEQYF
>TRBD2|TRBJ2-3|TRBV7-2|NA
TGTGCCAGCAGCATGGGACTAGCGGGAGGCACAGATACGCAGTATTTT
CASSMGLAGGTDTQYF
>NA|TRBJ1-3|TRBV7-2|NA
TGTGCCAGCAGCCCCACAGGGACTGGAAACACCATATATTTT
CASSPTGTGNTIYF
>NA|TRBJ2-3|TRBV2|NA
TGTGCCAGCAGTACAAGGAGCGGAGGGGGCACAGATACGCAGTATTTT
CASSTRSGGGTDTQYF
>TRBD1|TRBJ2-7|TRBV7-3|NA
TGTGCCAGCAGCACCCGACAGGGTTCGGAGGAGCAGTACTTC
CASSTRQGSEEQYF
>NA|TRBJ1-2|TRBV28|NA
TGTGCCAGCAGCCCCACCAGGGCGGAGGGCTACACCTTC
CASSPTRAEGYTF
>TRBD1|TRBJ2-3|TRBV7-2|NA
TGTGCCAGCAGCCTGAATTCCGGGACAGGGGCAGATACGCAGTATTTT
CASSLNSGTGADTQYF
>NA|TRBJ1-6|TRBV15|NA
TGTGCCACCAGCAGGTCCAGTAGTAATTCACCCCTCCACTTT
CATSRSSSNSPLHF
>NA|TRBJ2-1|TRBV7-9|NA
TGTGCCAGCAGCTCTCGAGGCTCTGATGAGCAGTTCTTC
CASSSRGSDEQFF
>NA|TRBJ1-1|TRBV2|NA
TGTGCCAGCAGAGATCAGCGGGCCTTGAACACTGAAGCTTTCTTT
CASRDQRALNTEAFF
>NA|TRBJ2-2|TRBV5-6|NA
TGTGCCAGCAGCTTGGTTGGGCGGGCCTACACCGGGGAGCTGTTTTTT
CASSLVGRAYTGELFF
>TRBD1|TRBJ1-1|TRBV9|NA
TGTGCCAGCAGCCCGGGGGACAGGGGTATGAACACTGAAGCTTTCTTT
CASSPGDRGMNTEAFF
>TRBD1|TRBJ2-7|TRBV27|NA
TGTGCCAGCAGTTGGGACAGCTCCTACGAGCAGTACTTC
CASSWDSSYEQYF
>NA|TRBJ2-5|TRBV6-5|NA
TGTGCCAGCAGGGTGACAGGGAGGAGGGAGACCCAGTACTTC
CASRVTGRRETQYF
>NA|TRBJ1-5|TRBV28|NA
TGTGCCAGCAGTGCCGAGCCCCAGCATTTT
CASSAEPQHF
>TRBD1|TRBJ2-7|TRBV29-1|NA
TGCAGCGTTGAATCCCCCCCGACAGGGCCCCTCTCCTACGAGCAGTACTTC
CSVESPPTGPLSYEQYF
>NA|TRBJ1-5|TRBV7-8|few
TGTGCCAGCAGCTTAGTAGGAGGGGGCAATCAGCCCCAGCATTTT
CASSLVGGGNQPQHF
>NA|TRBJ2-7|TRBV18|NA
TGTGCCAGCTCACGGGGGGCCAGTAGCGGTGTTGGGAAGGGCGAGCAGTACTTC
CASSRGASSGVGKGEQYF
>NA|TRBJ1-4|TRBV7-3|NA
TGTGCCAGCAGCGTTAGGGGGGAGTTACCTAATGAAAAACTGTTTTTT
CASSVRGELPNEKLFF
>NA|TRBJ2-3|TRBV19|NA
TGTGCCAGTAGAGGCCTACCTAGAGACACAAGCACAGATACGCAGTATTTT
CASRGLPRDTSTDTQYF
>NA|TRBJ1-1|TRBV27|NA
TGTGCCAGCAGTTTATCGCCAGGGGTAGGCGCTGAAGCTTTCTTT
CASSLSPGVGAEAFF
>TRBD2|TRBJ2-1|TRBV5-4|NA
TGTGCCAGCAGCTTGGGGTTAGCGGGGGGGCCCGGTGAGCAGTTCTTC
CASSLGLAGGPGEQFF
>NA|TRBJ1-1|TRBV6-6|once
TGTGCCAGCAGTTACTCGTTCCGGGTTACTGAAGCTTTCTTT
CASSYSFRVTEAFF
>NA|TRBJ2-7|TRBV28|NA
TGTGCCACCGGGACGGACGCCTACGAGCAGTACTTC
CATGTDAYEQYF
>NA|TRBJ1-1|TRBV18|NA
TGTGCCAGCTCACCACTAGGGGCGAACACTGAAGCTTTCTTT
CASSPLGANTEAFF
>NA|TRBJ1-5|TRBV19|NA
TGTGCCAGTAGTATTGGGGGGTCTAGCAATCAGCCCCAGCATTTT
CASSIGGSSNQPQHF
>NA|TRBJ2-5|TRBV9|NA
TGTGCCAGCAGCGTTTCAAGGGACTCAGAGACCCAGTACTTC
CASSVSRDSETQYF
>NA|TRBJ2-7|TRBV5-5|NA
TGTGCCAGCAGCTTCCTTAACTACGAGCAGTACTTC
CASSFLNYEQYF
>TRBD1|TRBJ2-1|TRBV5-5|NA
TGTGCCAGCAGCTTGACGGGACAGGTTGGGTATGAGCAGTTCTTC
CASSLTGQVGYEQFF
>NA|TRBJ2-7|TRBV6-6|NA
TGTGCCAGCAGTTACGCAGGACCCTCCTACGAGCAGTACTTC
CASSYAGPSYEQYF
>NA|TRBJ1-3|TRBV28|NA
TGTGCCAGCAGCAATGAGGGGCGTGGTCGAAACACCATATATTTT
CASSNEGRGRNTIYF
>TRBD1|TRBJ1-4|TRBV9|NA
TGTGCCAGCAGCGTCGGGGGTGGGACAGTAAATGAAAAACTGTTTTTT
CASSVGGGTVNEKLFF
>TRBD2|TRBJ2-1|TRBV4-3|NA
TGCGCCAGCAGCCAAGGGACTAGCGGGAGGTACAATGAGCAGTTCTTC
CASSQGTSGRYNEQFF